This T cell receptor (beta chain) was retrieved from a study of molecular identifiers for immune sequencing clone quantification. Germline V lookup: CDR1 SGHNT, CDR2 YYREEE (reference sequence). The CDR3 sequence is 14 residues long. Trimming took 0 bases from V and 5 from J, leaving 11 bases between them. TCRdb re-called the PCR reads through MiXCR, storing one row per CDR3 protein. The profile shows under 600,000 distinct CDR3 sequences, around 25% of them singletons. This clonotype turned up a few times. This sequence joins TRBV5-4 and TRBJ1-1, with D maybe TRBD1 (5 bases). This sequence originates from a human donor in good health. Some libraries in this study had Jurkat cell RNA spiked in. Sequenced sample: naive CD8+ T cells from blood, with Jurkat cell RNA spiked in. Documented subset: FACS-sorted CD8+CD4-CCR7+CD45RA+ naive T cells. In DNA form, the CDR3 reads TGTGCCAGCAGCTTGGACCTTTGGACAACTGAAGCTTTCTTT. Amino acids: CASSLDLWTTEAFF.